Included here is one TCR beta chain sequence, with context. The use of a sample-barcoded 5' primer and a J-beta primer mix characterized a second PCR of 7 to 11 cycles. TCRdb recomputed calls from the 5' RACE reads with MiXCR, one row per CDR3 protein. The data contain roughly 800,000 distinct CDR3 sequences, 58% of them singletons. The CDR3 extends over 13 amino acids. The germline V gene has CDR1 ENHRY and CDR2 SYGVKD. Trimming took 9 bases from V and 1 from J, leaving 12 bases between them. This sample is drawn from a study of blood T cells in healthy people across ages. The chain joins TRBV10-3 to TRBJ1-1; D not resolved. The specimen was blood. The clonotype comes from a man between 25 and 39 years old in good health. As DNA, the CDR3 is TGTGCCATGTCCGGCACTTGGAACACTGAAGCTTTCTTT. Protein sequence: CAMSGTWNTEAFF.